The rows below give T cell receptor beta chains drawn from one sample of a study of blood T cell repertoires in COVID-19. Data came from immunoSEQ multiplex PCR; TCRdb stores just in-frame clones and leaves some out. Of over 150,000 clones listed, 75% to 90% are singletons. Material for sequencing was PBMCs or T cells enriched from blood (not recorded which). Every receptor here comes from a man aged 35 to 55 who had recovered from COVID-19. Each CDR3 is given with its conserved first and last residue. A D gene is named only where the DNA matches it firmly. Clone size is shown for a subset of rows, as once, few, many or a class of expanded clone.

clone size: .
D gene: .
J gene: TRBJ2-7
V gene: TRBV6-1
CDR3 DNA: TGTGCCAGCAGTGAACGAGTCTACGAGCAGTACTTC
CDR3 protein: CASSERVYEQYF

clone size: .
D gene: .
J gene: TRBJ1-5
V gene: TRBV19
CDR3 DNA: TGTGCCAGTAGTAGGGCGTGGAGCAATCAGCCCCAGCATTTT
CDR3 protein: CASSRAWSNQPQHF

clone size: .
D gene: TRBD2
J gene: TRBJ2-1
V gene: TRBV18
CDR3 DNA: TGTGCCAGCTCACCAAGTGGACCGGGGGGGAATGAGCAGTTCTTC
CDR3 protein: CASSPSGPGGNEQFF

clone size: .
D gene: TRBD1
J gene: TRBJ1-2
V gene: TRBV19
CDR3 DNA: TGTGCCAGTAGCTCTGGACAGGGTTTTTATGGCTACACCTTC
CDR3 protein: CASSSGQGFYGYTF

clone size: .
D gene: .
J gene: TRBJ2-5
V gene: TRBV7-3
CDR3 DNA: TGTGCCAGCAGCTTAACTCCAGGGGAGACCCAGTACTTC
CDR3 protein: CASSLTPGETQYF

clone size: once
D gene: .
J gene: TRBJ1-6
V gene: TRBV2
CDR3 DNA: TGTGCCAGCCGTAGGGGGAATTCACCCCTCCACTTT
CDR3 protein: CASRRGNSPLHF

clone size: .
D gene: .
J gene: TRBJ1-4
V gene: TRBV9
CDR3 DNA: TGTGCCAGCAGCGTGGGTGGGCGTGAAAAACTGTTTTTT
CDR3 protein: CASSVGGREKLFF

clone size: .
D gene: .
J gene: TRBJ2-5
V gene: TRBV3-1/TRBV3-2
CDR3 DNA: TGTGCCAGCAGCCCGGGTGGAGTGATCACAAGGTACCAAGAGACCCAGTACTTC
CDR3 protein: CASSPGGVITRYQETQYF

clone size: few
D gene: .
J gene: TRBJ1-1
V gene: TRBV7-9
CDR3 DNA: TGTGCCAGCAGCTTAGGGCCCACTGAAGCTTTCTTT
CDR3 protein: CASSLGPTEAFF

clone size: .
D gene: TRBD1
J gene: TRBJ2-1
V gene: TRBV6-1
CDR3 DNA: TGTGCCAGCAGCCCGGGACAGCACAATGAGCAGTTCTTC
CDR3 protein: CASSPGQHNEQFF

clone size: .
D gene: TRBD1
J gene: TRBJ2-1
V gene: TRBV2
CDR3 DNA: TGTGCCAGCGGCCCGGACAGGGGCTACAATGAGCAGTTCTTC
CDR3 protein: CASGPDRGYNEQFF

clone size: .
D gene: .
J gene: TRBJ1-1
V gene: TRBV1
CDR3 DNA: TGCACCAGCAGCCAAGAACGGGTGTTCCAATTTGCGACTGAAGCTTTCTTT
CDR3 protein: CTSSQERVFQFATEAFF

clone size: .
D gene: TRBD1
J gene: TRBJ1-4
V gene: TRBV30
CDR3 DNA: TGTGCCTGGAGTACCCGGGACAGGGTGGGGGAAAAACTGTTTTTT
CDR3 protein: CAWSTRDRVGEKLFF

clone size: .
D gene: .
J gene: TRBJ1-5
V gene: TRBV5-8
CDR3 DNA: TGTGCCAGCAGCTTGTGGACACCTAATCAGCCCCAGCATTTT
CDR3 protein: CASSLWTPNQPQHF

clone size: once
D gene: TRBD1
J gene: TRBJ2-3
V gene: TRBV5-1
CDR3 DNA: TGCGCCAGCAGCTATACCGGGACAGGTAACACAGATACGCAGTATTTT
CDR3 protein: CASSYTGTGNTDTQYF

clone size: .
D gene: TRBD1
J gene: TRBJ1-1
V gene: TRBV30
CDR3 DNA: TGTGCCTGGAATCGAATAGGACAGGGGGGCACTGAAGCTTTCTTT
CDR3 protein: CAWNRIGQGGTEAFF

clone size: .
D gene: TRBD2
J gene: TRBJ2-1
V gene: TRBV10-1
CDR3 DNA: TGCGCCAGCAGTGAACTAGCGGGAGGAAGGAGTGAGCAGTTCTTC
CDR3 protein: CASSELAGGRSEQFF

clone size: .
D gene: .
J gene: TRBJ2-1
V gene: TRBV2
CDR3 DNA: TGTGCCAGCAGAGGACAGCTTAACAATGAGCAGTTCTTC
CDR3 protein: CASRGQLNNEQFF

clone size: .
D gene: .
J gene: TRBJ2-1
V gene: TRBV29-1
CDR3 DNA: TGCAGCGTCACGGGACTTAGAATGCCCAATGAGCAGTTCTTC
CDR3 protein: CSVTGLRMPNEQFF

clone size: .
D gene: .
J gene: TRBJ2-1
V gene: TRBV7-2
CDR3 DNA: TGTGCCAGCAGCAAGGCGGGGCCTGGGTCCTACAATGAGCAGTTCTTC
CDR3 protein: CASSKAGPGSYNEQFF

clone size: .
D gene: .
J gene: TRBJ2-1
V gene: TRBV24-1
CDR3 DNA: TGTGCCACCAGTTCCGGGATAGCCTACAATGAGCAGTTCTTC
CDR3 protein: CATSSGIAYNEQFF

clone size: .
D gene: TRBD1
J gene: TRBJ1-6
V gene: TRBV2
CDR3 DNA: TGTGCCAGCAGGGACAGGGGAAATTCACCCCTCCACTTT
CDR3 protein: CASRDRGNSPLHF

clone size: .
D gene: .
J gene: TRBJ1-1
V gene: TRBV19
CDR3 DNA: TGTGCCAGTAGTCGGCATAGGGGACTCACGAACACTGAAGCTTTCTTT
CDR3 protein: CASSRHRGLTNTEAFF

clone size: .
D gene: .
J gene: TRBJ2-4
V gene: TRBV12-5
CDR3 DNA: TGTGCTAGTGGATCCGGCCGGGAAGGGAACATTCAGTACTTC
CDR3 protein: CASGSGREGNIQYF

clone size: few
D gene: .
J gene: TRBJ2-3
V gene: TRBV28
CDR3 DNA: TGTGCCAGCAGCCATGGGAGGGACACGCTCACAGATACGCAGTATTTT
CDR3 protein: CASSHGRDTLTDTQYF

clone size: .
D gene: .
J gene: TRBJ1-3
V gene: TRBV27
CDR3 DNA: TGTGCCAGCAGTTTCATCGGGTCTGGAAACACCATATATTTT
CDR3 protein: CASSFIGSGNTIYF

clone size: .
D gene: TRBD2
J gene: TRBJ2-1
V gene: TRBV19
CDR3 DNA: TGTGCCAGTAGTCAGCGGACTAGCGGGAATTACAATGAGCAGTTCTTC
CDR3 protein: CASSQRTSGNYNEQFF

clone size: .
D gene: .
J gene: TRBJ1-1
V gene: TRBV10-3
CDR3 DNA: TGTGCCATCAGTGAAGAGGGCCCAGCTTTCTTT
CDR3 protein: CAISEEGPAFF

clone size: .
D gene: TRBD1
J gene: TRBJ1-2
V gene: TRBV14
CDR3 DNA: TGTGCCAGCAGCCTAGGAGGGGGCGCAGGGGGCTACACCTTC
CDR3 protein: CASSLGGGAGGYTF

clone size: .
D gene: TRBD1
J gene: TRBJ2-7
V gene: TRBV27
CDR3 DNA: TGTGCCAGCAGTTGGGGACAGGGCGCCAACGAGCAGTACTTC
CDR3 protein: CASSWGQGANEQYF

clone size: once
D gene: .
J gene: TRBJ1-5
V gene: TRBV21-1
CDR3 DNA: TGTGCCAGCAGCAACCTATGGACAGGGGGCAATCAGCCCCAGCATTTT
CDR3 protein: CASSNLWTGGNQPQHF

clone size: .
D gene: .
J gene: TRBJ1-2
V gene: TRBV7-9
CDR3 DNA: TGTGCCAGCAGCTCAGACTTGACAGGTTGGACCTATGGCTACACCTTC
CDR3 protein: CASSSDLTGWTYGYTF

clone size: .
D gene: .
J gene: TRBJ2-1
V gene: TRBV4-1
CDR3 DNA: TGCGCCAGCAGCCAAGATCCCGGACAGCCCTACAATGAGCAGTTCTTC
CDR3 protein: CASSQDPGQPYNEQFF

clone size: .
D gene: .
J gene: TRBJ2-1
V gene: TRBV7-3
CDR3 DNA: TGTGCCAGCAGCTTATGGTTTGGGGACAACCGATACAATGAGCAGTTCTTC
CDR3 protein: CASSLWFGDNRYNEQFF

clone size: .
D gene: TRBD1
J gene: TRBJ2-4
V gene: TRBV11-3
CDR3 DNA: TGTGCCAGCAGCTTAGATTACGGGACAGGGGAGATTCAGTACTTC
CDR3 protein: CASSLDYGTGEIQYF

clone size: .
D gene: .
J gene: TRBJ1-2
V gene: TRBV19
CDR3 DNA: TGTGCCAGTAGCATCCGGGACATGATTAACTATGGCTACACCTTC
CDR3 protein: CASSIRDMINYGYTF

clone size: few
D gene: .
J gene: TRBJ2-5
V gene: TRBV19
CDR3 DNA: TGTGCCAGTAGTATAGAATCCCGGGGCCAAGAGACCCAGTACTTC
CDR3 protein: CASSIESRGQETQYF

clone size: .
D gene: .
J gene: TRBJ1-2
V gene: TRBV5-1
CDR3 DNA: TGCGCCAGCAGCAGGGAGGAGGATAGCTATGGCTACACCTTC
CDR3 protein: CASSREEDSYGYTF

clone size: .
D gene: TRBD2
J gene: TRBJ2-3
V gene: TRBV24-1
CDR3 DNA: TGTGCCACCAGTGACCCCTTAGCGGGACCGGCCGATACGCAGTATTTT
CDR3 protein: CATSDPLAGPADTQYF

clone size: .
D gene: .
J gene: TRBJ1-5
V gene: TRBV10-3
CDR3 DNA: TGTGCCATCAGTGACTCGGGAGCCAGGGTTGGTCAGCCCCAGCATTTT
CDR3 protein: CAISDSGARVGQPQHF

clone size: .
D gene: .
J gene: TRBJ1-6
V gene: TRBV5-5
CDR3 DNA: TGTGCCAGCAGCTCGAATTCACCCCTCCACTTT
CDR3 protein: CASSSNSPLHF

clone size: .
D gene: .
J gene: TRBJ2-2
V gene: TRBV9
CDR3 DNA: TGTGCCAGCAGCGTAGGTGCGGGTCCCACCGGGGAGCTGTTTTTT
CDR3 protein: CASSVGAGPTGELFF

clone size: .
D gene: .
J gene: TRBJ1-1
V gene: TRBV4-1
CDR3 DNA: TGCGCCAGCAGCCCTGGACGAGGAGGAATTGATACTGAAGCTTTCTTT
CDR3 protein: CASSPGRGGIDTEAFF

clone size: .
D gene: .
J gene: TRBJ1-1
V gene: TRBV5-6
CDR3 DNA: TGTGCCAGCAGCTTGGATGGTAGGAACACTGAAGCTTTCTTT
CDR3 protein: CASSLDGRNTEAFF

clone size: .
D gene: .
J gene: TRBJ2-3
V gene: TRBV27
CDR3 DNA: TGTGCCAGCAGTTCCCTACTAGGAGGGACAGATACGCAGTATTTT
CDR3 protein: CASSSLLGGTDTQYF

clone size: .
D gene: .
J gene: TRBJ1-6
V gene: TRBV19
CDR3 DNA: TGTGCCAGTAGTATAGCGGAGGGGAGGAATAATTCACCCCTCCACTTT
CDR3 protein: CASSIAEGRNNSPLHF